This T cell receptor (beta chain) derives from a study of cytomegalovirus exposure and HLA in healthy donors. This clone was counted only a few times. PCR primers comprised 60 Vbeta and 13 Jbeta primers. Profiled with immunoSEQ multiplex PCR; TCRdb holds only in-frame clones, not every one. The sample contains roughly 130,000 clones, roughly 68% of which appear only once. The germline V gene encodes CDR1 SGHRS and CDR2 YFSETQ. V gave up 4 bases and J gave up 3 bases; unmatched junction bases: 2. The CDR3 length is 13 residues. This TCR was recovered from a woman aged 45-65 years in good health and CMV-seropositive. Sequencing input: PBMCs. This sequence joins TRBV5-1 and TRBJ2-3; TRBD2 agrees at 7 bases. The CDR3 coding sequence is TGCGCCAGCAGCCCGGGGGGAACAGATACGCAGTATTTT. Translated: CASSPGGTDTQYF.